This TCR beta chain originates from a study of CD8+ T cells in alopecia areata. Study information: Each of the treated patients was given oral tofacitinib, 5 to 10 mg twice daily, for moderate-to-severe alopecia areata. Study results and caveats: Sequencing of scalp samples also captures resident alphabeta T cells of normal skin.

cDNA prepared by RNA extraction and subsequent reverse transcription served as the template for sequencing. Using immunoSEQ multiplex PCR, the repertoire was profiled, and TCRdb retains in-frame clones only, with some absent. The sample has about 150,000 clones; more than 75% are singletons. Remarks on this clone: Antigen specificity is unknown.

V lost 5 bases and J lost 1, with 9 bases in between. CDR1 MNHEY and CDR2 SMNVEV come from the germline V gene (reference sequence). The CDR3 runs 13 residues. The starting material was CD8+ T cells sorted from blood, obtained at week 0. This chain uses TRBV27 with TRBJ2-7, with a tentative D call TRBD1 (5 bases). The TCR comes from a human donor with alopecia areata. The CDR3, as DNA: TGTGCCAGCAGTCAGACAGTTTCCTACGAGCAGTACTTC. This codes for CASSQTVSYEQYF.